The present T cell receptor (beta chain) was sequenced within a study of T cell changes during pregnancy in multiple sclerosis. This clone was seen a single time. Sequenced by immunoSEQ multiplex PCR; TCRdb stores in-frame clones only, minus some. The repertoire holds over 60,000 clones, with 96% as singletons. The ends were cut back, 3 bases at V and 2 bases at J, with 12 bases in the middle. Germline values: CDR1 SGHRS, CDR2 YFSETQ. This CDR3 has 14 amino acids. This TCR was recovered from a female donor with multiple sclerosis, enrolled in a pregnancy study. Sample: CD8+ T cells from peripheral blood mononuclear cells, taken after pregnancy. The chain uses TRBV5-1 and TRBJ2-7, with D tentatively TRBD1 (5 bases). CDR3 nucleotides: TGCGCCAGCAGCTACAAGACAGCTACCTACGAGCAGTACTTC. Protein sequence: CASSYKTATYEQYF.